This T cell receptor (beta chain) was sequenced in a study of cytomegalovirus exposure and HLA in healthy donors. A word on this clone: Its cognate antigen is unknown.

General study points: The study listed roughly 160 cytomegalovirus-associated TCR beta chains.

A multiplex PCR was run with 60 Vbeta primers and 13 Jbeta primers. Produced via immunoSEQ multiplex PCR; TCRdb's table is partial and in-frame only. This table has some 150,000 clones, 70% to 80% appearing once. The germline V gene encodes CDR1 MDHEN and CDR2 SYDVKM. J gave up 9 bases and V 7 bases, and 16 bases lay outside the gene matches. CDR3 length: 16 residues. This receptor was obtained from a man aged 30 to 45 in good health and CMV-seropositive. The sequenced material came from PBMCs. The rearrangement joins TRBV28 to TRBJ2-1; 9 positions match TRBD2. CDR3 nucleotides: TGTGCCAGCATTACGGGGGCTAGCGGGGCCCCCGGTGAGCAGTTCTTC. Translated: CASITGASGAPGEQFF.